What follows is one TCR beta chain and its context. Its antigen is as yet unknown. This entry is derived from a study of shared clonotypes between healthy human individuals. As for the study in general: A donor's plate count was three for CD4 naive and three for CD4 memory; CD8 naive had two and CD8 memory one.

Findings and limits, study-wide: Naive subsets generally exceeded memory subsets in estimated richness. Shared across a few donors were around 5% of the naive CD4 clonotypes.

The assay ran at deep level. Sequencing used immunoSEQ multiplex PCR; TCRdb keeps in-frame clones, though not all of them. Of 1.4 million or so clones listed, around 98.5% are singletons. The trim removed 4 bases at V and 0 bases at J, leaving 8 bases unmatched. Germline-derived CDR1 and CDR2 are MNHEY and SMNVEV (reference sequence). This CDR3 spans 17 amino acids. The sample consisted of naive CD4+ T cells sorted from blood. Subset meaning: CD45RA+ positively selected. The rearrangement uses TRBV27 and TRBJ2-2; 7 positions match TRBD2. The origin of this receptor is a man aged 25 to 40 in good health. CDR3 nucleotide sequence: TGTGCCAGCAGTTCCCCCCGGGAGGCCCCGAACACCGGGGAGCTGTTTTTT. Translated, it gives CASSSPREAPNTGELFF.